This T cell receptor (beta chain) was sequenced in a study of shared clonotypes between healthy human individuals. The CDR3 has 14 residues. The ends were cut back, 5 bases at V and 7 bases at J, with 17 bases in the middle. The germline V gene has CDR1 SGHAT and CDR2 FQDESV (reference sequence). General study points: Donor scarcity curtailed the genetic and exposure-history diversity represented herein.

Data came from immunoSEQ multiplex PCR; TCRdb stores just in-frame clones and leaves some out. The sample lists around 2.5 million clones; under 95% were seen once. As to this clone: Its antigen is unknown.

The genes are TRBV11-1 and TRBJ1-2, with D perhaps matching TRBD1 (6 bases). Sequenced: naive CD4+ T cells from PBMCs. The subset denotes: CD45RA+ positively selected. The receptor was derived from a man in his late teens or twenties in good health. Some clones in this sample may be carry-over from other donors' samples. For the CDR3, the DNA is TGTGCCAGCAGCCCAAGGCAGGGGATAGGTGGCTACACCTTC. Translated: CASSPRQGIGGYTF.